The sequence of this T cell receptor beta chain was determined in a study of beta chain features in type 1 diabetes. Study background: Age, gender, cell numbers and subset yield matched between patients and controls.

V was shortened by 2 bases and J by 6 bases, with 19 bases between the two germline ends. Per the germline V gene, CDR1 is SNHLY and CDR2 is FYNNEI. This CDR3 region has 16 residues. A remark on this clone: Its antigen is not identified.

Notes on the study in general: VDJ junctions from type 1 diabetes patients carried fewer insertions and larger deletions.

Every bit of the isolated RNA underwent reverse transcription, so sequencing read expressed TCRB transcripts. Regulatory, naive and central memory T cell samples averaged around 3.6 million reads. Clones were sequenced by immunoSEQ multiplex PCR, and TCRdb holds only the in-frame ones, with some missing. Here the sample spans 450,000 to 600,000 clones, approximately 31% being singletons. The chain employs TRBV2 and TRBJ2-5, with D uncertain. The sample taken for sequencing was naive CD4+ T cells from blood. The clonotype comes from a man aged 18 to 30 in good health. The CDR3 DNA is TGTGCCAGCAGTGAAAGGAAGATGGCAGCCTCTCAGACCCAGTACTTC. It is translated as CASSERKMAASQTQYF.